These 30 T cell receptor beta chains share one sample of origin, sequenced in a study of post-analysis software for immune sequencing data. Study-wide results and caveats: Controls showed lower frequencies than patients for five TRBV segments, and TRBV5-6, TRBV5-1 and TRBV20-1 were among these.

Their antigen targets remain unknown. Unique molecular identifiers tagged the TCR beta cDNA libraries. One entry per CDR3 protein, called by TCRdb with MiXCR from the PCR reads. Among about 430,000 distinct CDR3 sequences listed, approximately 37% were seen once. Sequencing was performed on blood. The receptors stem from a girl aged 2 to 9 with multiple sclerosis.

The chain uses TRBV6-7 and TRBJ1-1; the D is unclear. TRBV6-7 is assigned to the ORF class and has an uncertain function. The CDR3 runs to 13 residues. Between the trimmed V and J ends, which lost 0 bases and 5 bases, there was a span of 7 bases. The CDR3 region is CASSYSFGTEAFF. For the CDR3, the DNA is TGTGCCAGCAGTTACTCGTTCGGAACTGAAGCTTTCTTT.

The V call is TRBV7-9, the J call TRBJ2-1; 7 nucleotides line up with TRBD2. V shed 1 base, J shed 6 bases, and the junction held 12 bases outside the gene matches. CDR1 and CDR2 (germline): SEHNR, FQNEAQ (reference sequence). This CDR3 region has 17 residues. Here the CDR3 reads CASSLEGRLAACNEQFF. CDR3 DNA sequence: TGTGCCAGCAGCTTAGAAGGCCGGCTAGCGGCCTGCAATGAGCAGTTCTTC.

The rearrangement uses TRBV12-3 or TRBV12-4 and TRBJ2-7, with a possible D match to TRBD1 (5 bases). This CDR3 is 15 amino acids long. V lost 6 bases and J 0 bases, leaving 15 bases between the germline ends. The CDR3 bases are TGTGCCAGCAGCTCCAGGGATACCCTCTCCTACGAGCAGTACTTC. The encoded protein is CASSSRDTLSYEQYF.

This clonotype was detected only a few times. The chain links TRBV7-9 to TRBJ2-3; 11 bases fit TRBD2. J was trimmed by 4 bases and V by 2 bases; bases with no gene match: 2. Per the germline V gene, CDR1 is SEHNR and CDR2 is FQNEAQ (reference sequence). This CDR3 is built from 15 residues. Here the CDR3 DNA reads TGTGCCAGCAGCTTACTAGCGGGGGGCGCAGATACGCAGTATTTT. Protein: CASSLLAGGADTQYF. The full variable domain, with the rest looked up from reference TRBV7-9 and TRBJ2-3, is DTGVSQNPRHKITKRGQNVTFRCDPISEHNRLYWYRQTLGQGPEFLTYFQNEAQLEKSRLLSDRFSAERPKGSFSTLEIQRTEQGDSAMYLCASSLLAGGADTQYFGPGTRLTVL.

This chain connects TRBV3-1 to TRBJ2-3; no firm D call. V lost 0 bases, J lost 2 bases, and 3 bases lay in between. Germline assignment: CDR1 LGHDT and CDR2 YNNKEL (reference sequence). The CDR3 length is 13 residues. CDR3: CASSQDDTDTQYF. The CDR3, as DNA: TGTGCCAGCAGCCAAGATGACACAGATACGCAGTATTTT.

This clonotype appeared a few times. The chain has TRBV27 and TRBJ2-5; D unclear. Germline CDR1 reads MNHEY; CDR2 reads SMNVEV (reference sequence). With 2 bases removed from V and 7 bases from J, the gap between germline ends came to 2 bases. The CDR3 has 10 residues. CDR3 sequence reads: CASSLRTQYF. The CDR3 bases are TGTGCCAGCAGTTTAAGGACCCAGTACTTC.

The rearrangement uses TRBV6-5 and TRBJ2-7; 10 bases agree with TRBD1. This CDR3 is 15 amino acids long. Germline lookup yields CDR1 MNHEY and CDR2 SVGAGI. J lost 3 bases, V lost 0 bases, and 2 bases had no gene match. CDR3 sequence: CASSYSGTGDYEQYF. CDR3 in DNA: TGTGCCAGCAGTTACTCTGGGACAGGGGACTACGAGCAGTACTTC.

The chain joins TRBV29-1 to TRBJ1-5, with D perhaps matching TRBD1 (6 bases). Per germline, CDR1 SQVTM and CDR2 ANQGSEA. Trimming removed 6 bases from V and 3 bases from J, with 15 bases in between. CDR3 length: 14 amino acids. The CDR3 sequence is CSVKDRSDNQPQHF. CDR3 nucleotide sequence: TGCAGCGTCAAGGACAGATCTGACAATCAGCCCCAGCATTTT.

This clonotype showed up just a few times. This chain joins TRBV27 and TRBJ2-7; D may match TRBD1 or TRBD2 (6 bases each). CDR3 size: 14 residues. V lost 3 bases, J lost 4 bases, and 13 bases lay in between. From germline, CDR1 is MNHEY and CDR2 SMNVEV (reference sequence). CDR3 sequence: CASSFFGGLYEQYF. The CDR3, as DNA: TGTGCCAGCAGTTTCTTCGGGGGCCTATACGAGCAGTACTTC.

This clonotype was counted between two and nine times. In nucleotides, the CDR3 is TGTGCCAGCAGTTCGATCCGGGACAGTAACTACAATGAGCAGTTCTTC. As protein: CASSSIRDSNYNEQFF. This rearrangement joins TRBV28 to TRBJ2-1; 7 bases map to TRBD1. The ends lost 4 bases at V and 3 bases at J; junction bases unmatched: 9. Germline CDR1 and CDR2: MDHEN and SYDVKM. CDR3 size: 16 residues. The whole variable domain, remainder taken from reference TRBV28 and TRBJ2-1, is DVKVTQSSRYLVKRTGEKVFLECVQDMDHENMFWYRQDPGLGLRLIYFSYDVKMKEKGDIPEGYSVSREKKERFSLILESASTNQTSMYLCASSSIRDSNYNEQFFGPGTRLTVL.

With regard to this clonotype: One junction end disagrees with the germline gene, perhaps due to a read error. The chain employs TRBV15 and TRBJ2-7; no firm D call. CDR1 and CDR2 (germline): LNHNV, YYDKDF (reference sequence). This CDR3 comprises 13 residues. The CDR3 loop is CATSGDFVYEQYF. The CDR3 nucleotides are TGTGCCACCAGCGGAGACTTCGTCTACGAGCAGTACTTC.

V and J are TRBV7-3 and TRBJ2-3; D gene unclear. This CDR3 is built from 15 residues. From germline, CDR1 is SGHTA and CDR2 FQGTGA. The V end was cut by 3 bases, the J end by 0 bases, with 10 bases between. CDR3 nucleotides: TGTGCCAGCAGCTTTGTAGGGTCGAGCACAGATACGCAGTATTTT. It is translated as CASSFVGSSTDTQYF.

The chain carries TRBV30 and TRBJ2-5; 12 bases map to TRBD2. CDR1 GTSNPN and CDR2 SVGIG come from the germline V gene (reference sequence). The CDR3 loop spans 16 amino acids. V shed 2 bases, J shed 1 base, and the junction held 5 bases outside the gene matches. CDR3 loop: CAWSWASGGAQETQYF. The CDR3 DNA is TGTGCCTGGAGTTGGGCTAGCGGGGGGGCCCAAGAGACCCAGTACTTC.

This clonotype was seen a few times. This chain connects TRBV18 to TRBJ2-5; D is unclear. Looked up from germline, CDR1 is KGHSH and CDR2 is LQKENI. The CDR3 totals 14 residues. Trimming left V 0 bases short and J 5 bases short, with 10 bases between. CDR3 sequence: CASSPPSPKETQYF. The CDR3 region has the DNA TGTGCCAGCTCACCACCCAGCCCCAAGGAGACCCAGTACTTC.

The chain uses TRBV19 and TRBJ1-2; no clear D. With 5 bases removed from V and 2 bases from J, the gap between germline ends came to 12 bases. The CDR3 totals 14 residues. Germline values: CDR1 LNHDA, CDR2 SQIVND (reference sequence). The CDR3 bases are TGTGCCAGTAGTTGGTCCGTAACCAACTATGGCTACACCTTC. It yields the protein CASSWSVTNYGYTF. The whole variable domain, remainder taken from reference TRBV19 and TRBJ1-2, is DGGITQSPKYLFRKEGQNVTLSCEQNLNHDAMYWYRQDPGQGLRLIYYSQIVNDFQKGDIAEGYSVSREKKESFPLTVTSAQKNPTAFYLCASSWSVTNYGYTFGSGTRLTVV.

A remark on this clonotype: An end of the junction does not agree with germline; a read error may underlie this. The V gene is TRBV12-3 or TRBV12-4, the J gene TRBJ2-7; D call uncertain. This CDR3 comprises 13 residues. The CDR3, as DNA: TGTGCCAGCAGAGAGACATTCTCCTACAAGCAGTACTTC. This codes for CASRETFSYKQYF.

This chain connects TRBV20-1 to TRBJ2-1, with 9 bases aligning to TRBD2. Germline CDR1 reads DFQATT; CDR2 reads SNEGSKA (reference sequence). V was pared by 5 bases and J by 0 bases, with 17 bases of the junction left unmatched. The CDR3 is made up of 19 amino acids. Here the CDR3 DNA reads TGCAGTGCTCGGAGGCGGGAGGGCCGTCCAAGGGGCTCCTACAATGAGCAGTTCTTC. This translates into CSARRREGRPRGSYNEQFF.

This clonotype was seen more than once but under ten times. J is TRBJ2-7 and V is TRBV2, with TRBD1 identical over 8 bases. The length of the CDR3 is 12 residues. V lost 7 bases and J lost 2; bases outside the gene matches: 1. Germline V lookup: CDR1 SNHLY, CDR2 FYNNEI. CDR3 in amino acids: CASTGGPYEQYF. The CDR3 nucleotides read TGTGCCAGCACAGGGGGCCCCTACGAGCAGTACTTC.

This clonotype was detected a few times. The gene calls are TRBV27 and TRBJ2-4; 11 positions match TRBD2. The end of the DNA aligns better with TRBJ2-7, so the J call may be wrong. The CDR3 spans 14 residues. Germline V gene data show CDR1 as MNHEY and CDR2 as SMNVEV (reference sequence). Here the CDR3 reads CASSHGTSGDEQYF. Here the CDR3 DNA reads TGTGCCAGCAGTCACGGGACTAGCGGAGACGAGCAGTACTTC.

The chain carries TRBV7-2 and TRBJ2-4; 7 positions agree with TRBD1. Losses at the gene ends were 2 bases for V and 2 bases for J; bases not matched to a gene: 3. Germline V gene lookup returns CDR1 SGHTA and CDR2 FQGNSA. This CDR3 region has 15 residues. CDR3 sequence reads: CASSLTGVTKNIQYF. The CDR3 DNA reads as TGTGCCAGCAGCTTAACAGGGGTGACCAAAAACATTCAGTACTTC. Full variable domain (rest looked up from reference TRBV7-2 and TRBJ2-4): GAGVSQSPSNKVTEKGKDVELRCDPISGHTALYWYRQSLGQGLEFLIYFQGNSAPDKSGLPSDRFSAERTGGSVSTLTIQRTQQEDSAVYLCASSLTGVTKNIQYFGAGTRLSVL.

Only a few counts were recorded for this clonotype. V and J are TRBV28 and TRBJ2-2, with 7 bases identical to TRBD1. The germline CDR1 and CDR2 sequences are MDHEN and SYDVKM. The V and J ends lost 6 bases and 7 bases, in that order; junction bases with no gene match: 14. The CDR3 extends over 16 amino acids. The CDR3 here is CASRTLRGRGYGELFF. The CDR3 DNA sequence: TGTGCCAGCAGAACACTACGGGGCAGGGGGTACGGGGAGCTGTTTTTT.

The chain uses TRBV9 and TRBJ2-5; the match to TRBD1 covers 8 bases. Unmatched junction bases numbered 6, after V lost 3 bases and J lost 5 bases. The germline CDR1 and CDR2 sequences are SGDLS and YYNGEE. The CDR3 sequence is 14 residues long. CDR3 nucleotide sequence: TGTGCCAGCAGCGAGCAGGGGGCGCGTGAGACCCAGTACTTC. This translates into CASSEQGARETQYF.

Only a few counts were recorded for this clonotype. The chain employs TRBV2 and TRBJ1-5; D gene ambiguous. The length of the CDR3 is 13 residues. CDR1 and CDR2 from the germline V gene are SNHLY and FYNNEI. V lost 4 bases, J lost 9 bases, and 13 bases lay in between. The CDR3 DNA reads TGTGCCAGCAGTGTGGGCGGTTCCAGGCCCCAGCATTTT. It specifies CASSVGGSRPQHF. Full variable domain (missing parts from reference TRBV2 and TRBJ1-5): EPEVTQTPSHQVTQMGQEVILRCVPISNHLYFYWYRQILGQKVEFLVSFYNNEISEKSEIFDDQFSVERPDGSNFTLKIRSTKLEDSAMYFCASSVGGSRPQHFGDGTRLSIL.

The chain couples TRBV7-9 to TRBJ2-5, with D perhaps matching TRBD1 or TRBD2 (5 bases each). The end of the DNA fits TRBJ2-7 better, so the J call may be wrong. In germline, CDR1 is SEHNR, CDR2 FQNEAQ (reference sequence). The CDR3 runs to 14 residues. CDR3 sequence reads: CASSFGTVGDEQYF. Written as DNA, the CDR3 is TGTGCCAGCAGCTTCGGGACGGTCGGCGACGAGCAGTACTTC.

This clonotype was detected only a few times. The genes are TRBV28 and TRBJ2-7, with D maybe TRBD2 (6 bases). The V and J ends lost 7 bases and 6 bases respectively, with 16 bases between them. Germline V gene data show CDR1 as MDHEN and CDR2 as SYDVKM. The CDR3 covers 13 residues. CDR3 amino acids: CASTLPGGIEQYF. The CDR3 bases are TGTGCCAGCACCCTACCCGGGGGAATCGAGCAGTACTTC.

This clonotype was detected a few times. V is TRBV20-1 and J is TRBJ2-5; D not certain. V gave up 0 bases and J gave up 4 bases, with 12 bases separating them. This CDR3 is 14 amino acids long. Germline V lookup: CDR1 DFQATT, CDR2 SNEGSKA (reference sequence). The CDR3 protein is CSARDQTGGETQYF. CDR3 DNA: TGCAGTGCTAGAGATCAGACTGGCGGAGAGACCCAGTACTTC.

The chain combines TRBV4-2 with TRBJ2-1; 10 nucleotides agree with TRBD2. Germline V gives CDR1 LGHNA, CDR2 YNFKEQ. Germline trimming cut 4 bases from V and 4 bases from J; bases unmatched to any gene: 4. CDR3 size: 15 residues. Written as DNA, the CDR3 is TGTGCCAGCAGCCGAACTAGCGGGATTTACAATGAGCAGTTCTTC. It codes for CASSRTSGIYNEQFF.

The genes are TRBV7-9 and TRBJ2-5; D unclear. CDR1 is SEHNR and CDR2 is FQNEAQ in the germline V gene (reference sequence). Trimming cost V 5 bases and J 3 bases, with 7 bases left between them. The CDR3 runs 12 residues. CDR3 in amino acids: CASSPWKETQYF. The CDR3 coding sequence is TGTGCCAGCAGCCCGTGGAAAGAGACCCAGTACTTC.

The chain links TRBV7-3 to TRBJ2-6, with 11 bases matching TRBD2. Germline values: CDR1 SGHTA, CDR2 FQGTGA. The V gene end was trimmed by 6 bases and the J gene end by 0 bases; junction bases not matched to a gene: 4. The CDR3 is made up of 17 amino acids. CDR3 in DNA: TGTGCCAGCAGTCTCACTAGCGGGGGCTCTGGGGCCAACGTCCTGACTTTC. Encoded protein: CASSLTSGGSGANVLTF.

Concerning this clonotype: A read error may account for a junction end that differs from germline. For the CDR3, the DNA is TGCGCCAGCAGCTTAGTTTCTAGTCGCGCCTACGAGCAGTACTTC. Translating it yields CASSLVSSRAYEQYF. The chain employs TRBV11-2 and TRBJ2-7; D unresolved. The germline V gene has CDR1 SGHAT and CDR2 FQNNGV. The CDR3 runs to 15 residues.